The clone carrying this T cell receptor (beta chain) has at least ten counts. What it binds is not known. One entry per CDR3 protein, called by TCRdb with MiXCR from the 5' RACE reads. The table shows about 440,000 distinct CDR3 sequences, with 17% occurring only once. The source of the sample is a study of CD8 T cells in ankylosing spondylitis. Study observations and caveats: Both synovial fluid and blood in reactive arthritis had previously been reported to carry some motif variants. Made up of under ten highly homologous variants, a TCR beta motif appeared characteristic of ankylosing spondylitis blood. Matched ankylosing spondylitis synovial fluid reportedly contained a significantly enriched population of disease-linked clones.

Germline V gene sequence: CDR1 SQVTM, CDR2 ANQGSEA. The CDR3 has 13 residues. With V trimmed by 4 bases and J by 5 bases, 7 bases remained unmatched. The chain carries TRBV29-1 and TRBJ1-1; TRBD1 matches at 7 bases. The source material was blood, either unsorted or a sorted T cell fraction (not recorded which). The sequence was obtained from a male donor with ankylosing spondylitis. The CDR3 here is CSVVRQGGTEAFF. The CDR3 DNA sequence: TGCAGCGTTGTCCGACAGGGTGGGACTGAAGCTTTCTTT.